The clone carrying this T cell receptor beta chain was seen a few times. Participant ages covered roughly 18 to 89 years across around 22 US areas. Membership in each cohort depended on participant-reported clinical history. Only in-frame clones appear in the TCRdb table, and some are missing; sequencing was by immunoSEQ multiplex PCR. The sample carries 260,000 or so clones, around 89% recorded once. The data are from a study of blood T cell repertoires in COVID-19. Study at large: The United States, Italy and Spain provided the acute and convalescent COVID-19 samples. The analysed material was cDNA or gDNA that came from T cells, B-cell-depleted T cells, or PBMCs.

Germline-derived CDR1 and CDR2 are LGHNA and YNFKEQ. The CDR3 spans 13 residues. Trimming removed 0 bases from V and 5 bases from J, with 7 bases in between. The clonotype comes from a woman in her 40s with acute COVID-19. The specimen sequenced was PBMCs or T cells enriched from blood (not recorded which). The gene calls are TRBV4-2 and TRBJ2-5; TRBD2 might be the D (5 bases). The chain's CDR3 is CASSQERRETQYF. Written as DNA, the CDR3 is TGTGCCAGCAGCCAAGAGAGGAGGGAGACCCAGTACTTC.